This T cell receptor beta chain was observed in a study of blood T cell repertoires in COVID-19. Study at large: Material from acute and convalescent COVID-19 was sourced from the United States, Italy and Spain. Sample material is recorded as cDNA or gDNA derived from T cells, B-cell-depleted T cells, or PBMCs.

Original methodology: Amplifying reference gene primers gave estimates of nucleated cell counts. Using immunoSEQ multiplex PCR, the repertoire was profiled, and TCRdb retains in-frame clones only, with some absent. V and J calls plus clone size are reproduced from that table; the DNA served to infer D and trimming. The sample includes tens of thousands of clones, roughly four fifths of them seen just once. V was pared by 1 base and J by 1 base, with 8 bases between. Germline loops: CDR1 SGHTA, CDR2 FQGNSA. The CDR3 sequence is 16 residues long. V and J are TRBV7-2 and TRBJ2-6; D uncertain. The clonotype originates from a man of 80 years or more with acute or convalescent COVID-19. Sequencing was performed on peripheral blood. The CDR3 DNA reads TGTGCCAGCAGCTTAGTCTTTACTTCTGGGGCCAACGTCCTGACTTTC. Encoded protein: CASSLVFTSGANVLTF. Full variable domain (remainder filled in from reference TRBV7-2 and TRBJ2-6): GAGVSQSPSNKVTEKGKDVELRCDPISGHTALYWYRQSLGQGLEFLIYFQGNSAPDKSGLPSDRFSAERTGGSVSTLTIQRTQQEDSAVYLCASSLVFTSGANVLTFGAGSRLTVL.